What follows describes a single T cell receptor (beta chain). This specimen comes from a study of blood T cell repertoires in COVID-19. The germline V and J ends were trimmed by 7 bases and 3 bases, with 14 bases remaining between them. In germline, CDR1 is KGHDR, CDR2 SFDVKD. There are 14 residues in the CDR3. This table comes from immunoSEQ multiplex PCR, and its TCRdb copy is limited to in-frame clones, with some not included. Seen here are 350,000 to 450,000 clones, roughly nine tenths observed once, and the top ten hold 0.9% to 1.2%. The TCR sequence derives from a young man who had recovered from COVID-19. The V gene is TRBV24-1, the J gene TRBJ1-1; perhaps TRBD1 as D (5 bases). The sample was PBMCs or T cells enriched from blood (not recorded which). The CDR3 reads CATRGHQTDTEAFF. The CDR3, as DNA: TGTGCCACCAGGGGGCACCAGACTGACACTGAAGCTTTCTTT.